This record looks at one T cell receptor (beta chain) sequence and its context. This entry is derived from a study of blood T cells in healthy people across ages. A second roughly 7 to 12 cycle PCR used barcoded and J-beta primers. Using its own MiXCR run on the 5' RACE reads, TCRdb lists one record per CDR3 protein. The table lists under 750,000 distinct CDR3 sequences, around half of them singletons, with around 23% in the top ten. Trimming took 4 bases from V and 2 from J, leaving 12 bases between them. The CDR3 totals 15 residues. The germline gives CDR1 MNHNY, CDR2 SVGAGI (reference sequence). Sequencing was performed on blood. The chain uses TRBV6-6 and TRBJ1-5; maybe TRBD1 (5 bases). This sequence was found in a man aged 80 or over in good health. CDR3 sequence: CASSWGQGGNQPQHF. The CDR3 DNA reads as TGTGCCAGCAGTTGGGGCCAGGGTGGCAATCAGCCCCAGCATTTT.